The table lists the clone carrying this T cell receptor beta chain with many counts. The CDR3 has 17 amino acids. V shed 1 base, J shed 0 bases, and the junction held 3 bases outside the gene matches. CDR1 SGHRS and CDR2 YFSETQ come from the germline V gene. MiXCR, applied by TCRdb to the PCR reads, yields one record per CDR3 protein. This table has 65,000 to 70,000 distinct CDR3 sequences, 15% to 20% appearing once. The data originate from a study of molecular identifiers for immune sequencing clone quantification. At the level of the study: Four of five splits of RNA from 20,000 or 100,000 naive CD8 cells were sequenced in replicates.

The CD8+CD4-CCR7+CD45RA+ phenotype defined the sorted naive CD8 T cells. The chain is built from TRBV5-1 and TRBJ2-2, with 10 nucleotides matching TRBD2. This sequence was found in a human donor in good health. Some libraries in this study had Jurkat cell RNA spiked in. Material: naive CD8+ T cells from blood, with Jurkat cell RNA spiked in. Stated subset: FACS-sorted CD8+CD4-CCR7+CD45RA+ naive T cells. The chain's CDR3 is CASSLRTSGANTGELFF. The CDR3 region has the DNA TGCGCCAGCAGCTTGCGGACTAGCGGCGCGAACACCGGGGAGCTGTTTTTT.